The 6 T cell receptor beta chains below all came from one sample that was sequenced in a study of human versus mouse CDR3 diversity and MHC coevolution. Measured with immunoSEQ multiplex PCR; TCRdb has only the in-frame clones, and not every one. In the table there are over 60,000 clones, approximately 90% of which are singletons. The sequenced sample consisted of naive CD4+ T cells from blood. The subset denotes: CD45RO-negative CD62L-positive naive CD4 T cells. The receptors come from a person aged 25-75 years in good health.

V gene TRBV5-6 combines with J gene TRBJ2-7; 9 bases align to TRBD1. Germline V lookup: CDR1 SGHDT, CDR2 YYEEEE. This CDR3 has 14 residues. J was trimmed by 2 bases and V by 4 bases; bases with no gene match: 4. For the CDR3, the DNA is TGTGCCAGCAGCACGGGACAGGGCACCTACGAGCAGTACTTC. It is translated as CASSTGQGTYEQYF.

The table lists this clone with a count of one. V usage is TRBV5-4 and J usage is TRBJ1-2, with unresolved D. The germline V gene has CDR1 SGHNT and CDR2 YYREEE (reference sequence). The V and J ends lost 1 base and 2 bases respectively, with 12 bases between them. This CDR3 comprises 15 residues. The CDR3 nucleotides are TGTGCCAGCAGCTTGAGAGGGAGTCCAAACTATGGCTACACCTTC. This encodes CASSLRGSPNYGYTF.

The chain joins TRBV5-1 to TRBJ2-1, with D perhaps TRBD1 (6 bases). The CDR3 totals 14 residues. V lost 0 bases to trimming and J lost 5 bases, with 9 bases between them. Looked up from germline, CDR1 is SGHRS and CDR2 is YFSETQ. Written as DNA, the CDR3 is TGCGCCAGCAGCTTGGACAGGGTTCACAATGAGCAGTTCTTC. As protein: CASSLDRVHNEQFF. Together with reference TRBV5-1 and TRBJ2-1, the CDR3 gives the full variable domain: KAGVTQTPRYLIKTRGQQVTLSCSPISGHRSVSWYQQTPGQGLQFLFEYFSETQRNKGNFPGRFSGRQFSNSRSEMNVSTLELGDSALYLCASSLDRVHNEQFFGPGTRLTVL.

The chain links TRBV6-4 to TRBJ2-2; 9 bases agree with TRBD2. Unmatched junction bases numbered 8, after V lost 6 bases and J lost 0 bases. Germline values: CDR1 MRHNA, CDR2 SNTAGT. The CDR3 has 17 amino acids. The CDR3 loop reads CASRRTSAYPNTGELFF. The DNA of the CDR3 is TGTGCCAGCAGAAGGACTAGCGCCTACCCGAACACCGGGGAGCTGTTTTTT.

J is TRBJ2-7 and V is TRBV6-1, with 8 bases aligning to TRBD1. The CDR3 is 14 amino acids. Germline V gene data show CDR1 as MNHNS and CDR2 as SASEGT. With V trimmed by 6 bases and J by 0 bases, 4 bases remained unmatched. Here the CDR3 DNA reads TGTGCCAGCAGCTCGGGACAGGACTCCTACGAGCAGTACTTC. Translating it yields CASSSGQDSYEQYF.

The rearrangement joins TRBV6-1 to TRBJ1-2; D remains ambiguous. Germline lookup yields CDR1 MNHNS and CDR2 SASEGT. Trimming pared 5 bases from V and 2 bases from J, leaving 9 bases between. This CDR3 is 13 amino acids long. CDR3 coding DNA: TGTGCCAGCAGTTTCGCAGGCAACTATGGCTACACCTTC. Protein product: CASSFAGNYGYTF.